These T cell receptor beta chains were read from a single sample in a study of blood T cell repertoires in COVID-19. Assay: immunoSEQ multiplex PCR; the TCRdb copy retains only in-frame clones and omits some. The sample holds under 200,000 clones, around 85% seen once. Sequencing input: peripheral blood. The receptors here all came from a man between 65 and 85 years old with active or convalescent COVID-19. Both conserved end residues are part of each CDR3. D genes are given only for firm matches. Part of the rows lack a size; the others show once, few, many or a class for expanded clones.

j_gene | v_gene | d_gene | abundance | CDR3aa | CDR3nt
TRBJ2-7 | TRBV7-2 | . | few | CASSGPTGVLHEQYF | TGTGCCAGCAGCGGCCCGACAGGTGTTCTCCACGAGCAGTACTTC
TRBJ2-7 | TRBV10-2 | . | . | CASSITSYEQYF | TGCGCCAGCAGTATCACATCCTACGAGCAGTACTTC
TRBJ1-5 | TRBV5-1 | TRBD1 | . | CASSSTGGDQPQHF | TGCGCCAGCAGCTCCACAGGGGGCGATCAGCCCCAGCATTTT
TRBJ2-3 | TRBV28 | TRBD1 | . | CASRGTAPRDTQYF | TGTGCCAGCAGAGGGACAGCCCCCAGGGATACGCAGTATTTT
TRBJ1-1 | TRBV9 | TRBD1 | . | CASSEPGQGDAEAFF | TGTGCCAGCAGCGAGCCGGGACAGGGGGACGCTGAAGCTTTCTTT
TRBJ2-1 | TRBV4-3 | TRBD1 | . | CASSQDPHQQGPGDEQFF | TGCGCCAGCAGCCAAGACCCCCACCAACAGGGGCCCGGGGATGAGCAGTTCTTC
TRBJ2-7 | TRBV5-1 | TRBD2 | . | CASSLGLAGGLREQYF | TGCGCCAGCAGCTTGGGGCTAGCGGGGGGATTGCGCGAGCAGTACTTC
TRBJ2-3 | TRBV5-4 | . | . | CASIKGTPTSTDTQYF | TGTGCCAGCATCAAGGGGACACCCACTAGCACAGATACGCAGTATTTT
TRBJ1-2 | TRBV30 | . | . | CAWSPKHPGLTGGYTF | TGTGCCTGGAGTCCAAAGCACCCGGGACTTACTGGGGGCTACACCTTC
TRBJ2-7 | TRBV5-1 | . | once | CASTKTGSYEQYF | TGCGCCAGCACCAAGACAGGCTCCTACGAGCAGTACTTC
TRBJ2-5 | TRBV11-2 | TRBD2 | . | CASRRTGLAGETQYF | TGTGCCAGCAGGAGAACCGGACTAGCGGGGGAGACCCAGTACTTC
TRBJ2-3 | TRBV6-2/TRBV6-3 | . | . | CASSYLTQGIDSTDTQYF | TGTGCCAGCAGTTACCTTACCCAGGGGATTGATAGCACAGATACGCAGTATTTT
TRBJ2-2 | TRBV28 | TRBD2 | . | CASRSAGGPTNTGELFF | TGTGCCAGCAGGTCAGCGGGGGGCCCGACGAACACCGGGGAGCTGTTTTTT
TRBJ2-7 | TRBV18 | . | . | CASSAQTPQQYF | TGTGCCAGCTCCGCACAAACCCCCCAGCAGTACTTC
TRBJ1-3 | TRBV6-6 | TRBD1 | few | CASSYEGASGNTIYF | TGTGCCAGCAGTTACGAGGGGGCCTCTGGAAACACCATATATTTT
TRBJ2-3 | TRBV5-1 | . | . | CASSLLTSTDTQYF | TGCGCCAGCAGCCTGCTCACTAGCACAGATACGCAGTATTTT
TRBJ2-7 | TRBV2 | . | . | CASRARVYEQYF | TGTGCCAGCAGAGCCAGGGTCTACGAGCAGTACTTC
TRBJ2-5 | TRBV5-4 | TRBD2 | . | CASKELAGDIQETQYF | TGTGCCAGCAAGGAGCTAGCGGGGGACATCCAAGAGACCCAGTACTTC
TRBJ1-1 | TRBV18 | . | . | CASSPGRGANTEAFF | TGTGCCAGCTCACCTGGTCGGGGGGCGAACACTGAAGCTTTCTTT
TRBJ2-2 | TRBV19 | TRBD1 | . | CASSKRRDRVTGELFF | TGTGCCAGTAGTAAGAGGAGGGACAGGGTCACCGGGGAGCTGTTTTTT
TRBJ1-2 | TRBV27 | . | . | CASSFGGFYGYTF | TGTGCCAGCAGTTTCGGGGGGTTCTATGGCTACACCTTC
TRBJ2-2 | TRBV7-9 | . | . | CASSQPPGTLHTGELFF | TGTGCCAGCAGCCAACCTCCCGGGACTTTACACACCGGGGAGCTGTTTTTT
TRBJ1-5 | TRBV2 | . | . | CASGGGDSNQPQHF | TGTGCCAGCGGGGGGGGCGATAGCAATCAGCCCCAGCATTTT
TRBJ1-2 | TRBV11-2 | TRBD1 | . | CASSLDGQGWGYTF | TGTGCCAGCAGCTTAGATGGACAGGGGTGGGGCTACACCTTC
TRBJ2-7 | TRBV7-2 | TRBD1 | once | CASSLGIWTGAEQYF | TGTGCCAGCAGCTTAGGGATTTGGACAGGGGCGGAGCAGTACTTC
TRBJ2-6 | TRBV5-5 | . | . | CASSFEGAGANVLTF | TGTGCCAGCAGCTTCGAGGGGGCTGGGGCCAACGTCCTGACTTTC